The 12 T cell receptor beta chains below were found in one sample sequenced in a study of T cells after yellow fever vaccination. In TCRdb, the 5' RACE reads were re-called with MiXCR into one record per CDR3 protein. Here the sample spans 300,000 or so distinct CDR3 sequences, about an eighth being singletons. The material was CD4+ T cells sorted from PBMCs, obtained 45 days after the yellow fever booster vaccination. Every receptor here comes from a man younger than 40 who received the YFV17D yellow fever vaccine.

The chain uses TRBV7-9 and TRBJ1-2; no firm D call. Germline V lookup: CDR1 SEHNR, CDR2 FQNEAQ (reference sequence). With 2 bases removed from V and 2 bases from J, the gap between germline ends came to 9 bases. The CDR3 runs to 14 residues. The CDR3 region is CASSLYGENYGYTF. The DNA of the CDR3 is TGTGCCAGCAGCTTATACGGCGAGAACTATGGCTACACCTTC. Full variable domain (outside the CDR3, taken from reference TRBV7-9 and TRBJ1-2): DTGVSQNPRHKITKRGQNVTFRCDPISEHNRLYWYRQTLGQGPEFLTYFQNEAQLEKSRLLSDRFSAERPKGSFSTLEIQRTEQGDSAMYLCASSLYGENYGYTFGSGTRLTVV.

This clonotype was found a few times. This sequence joins TRBV7-2 and TRBJ2-3, with TRBD2 matching over 7 bases. CDR3 size: 15 residues. Germline-derived CDR1 and CDR2 are SGHTA and FQGNSA. Germline trimming cut 5 bases from V and 5 bases from J; bases unmatched to any gene: 10. The CDR3 nucleotides read TGTGCCAGCAGCATTAGCGGGCCTGGAGAAGATACGCAGTATTTT. Protein sequence: CASSISGPGEDTQYF.

V usage is TRBV7-3 and J usage is TRBJ2-1; D not certain. V lost 4 bases, J lost 4 bases, and 11 bases lay in between. Germline V gene data show CDR1 as SGHTA and CDR2 as FQGTGA. This CDR3 has 14 amino acids. The CDR3 DNA reads TGTGCCAGCAGCTCAGCGTTCGGGTACAATGAGCAGTTCTTC. Its protein is CASSSAFGYNEQFF.

This clonotype was counted many times. The chain has TRBV12-3 or TRBV12-4 and TRBJ2-5; D might be TRBD1 or TRBD2, each matching 8 bases. This CDR3 is 15 amino acids long. The V and J ends lost 4 bases and 4 bases respectively, with 16 bases between them. CDR3 DNA: TGTGCCAGCAGTTACTCGGGAGGGACAGGAGAGACCCAGTACTTC. Amino acids: CASSYSGGTGETQYF.

The chain has TRBV27 and TRBJ1-1; perhaps TRBD1 as D (6 bases). V was trimmed by 4 bases and J by 1 base, leaving 7 bases between them. CDR1 and CDR2 from the germline V gene are MNHEY and SMNVEV (reference sequence). The CDR3 contains 13 residues. CDR3 region: CASSSDRNTEAFF. The CDR3 nucleotides read TGTGCCAGCAGTTCGGACAGGAACACTGAAGCTTTCTTT.

This chain uses TRBV25-1 with TRBJ2-1, with D perhaps TRBD1 or TRBD2 (7 bases each). Germline lookup yields CDR1 MGHDK and CDR2 SYGVNS. This CDR3 contains 16 residues. Trimming took off 5 bases at V and 4 bases at J, with 18 bases between the two ends. The CDR3 sequence is CASSSSGGERYNEQFF. The CDR3 coding sequence is TGTGCCAGCAGTTCGTCAGGGGGGGAACGGTACAATGAGCAGTTCTTC.

In nucleotides, the CDR3 is TGTGCCAGCAGTTTAGCGGGGCTAGATTCACCCCTCCACTTT. Protein sequence: CASSLAGLDSPLHF. The V gene is TRBV12-3 or TRBV12-4, the J gene TRBJ1-6, with D maybe TRBD1 (5 bases). Deletions cut 0 bases from V and 8 bases from J, with 8 bases between. The CDR3 covers 14 residues.

In this sample, this clonotype turned up a few times. The gene calls are TRBV11-2 and TRBJ1-5; no clear D. Deletions cut 1 base from V and 7 bases from J, with 8 bases between. The CDR3 consists of 13 residues. Germline assignment: CDR1 SGHAT and CDR2 FQNNGV. CDR3 bases: TGTGCCAGCAGCTTAGCCCCTCTACAGCCCCAGCATTTT. It translates to CASSLAPLQPQHF.

This clonotype was seen a few times. The chain employs TRBV6-1 and TRBJ2-7; D gene unclear. From germline, CDR1 is MNHNS and CDR2 SASEGT. The V gene lost 5 bases and the J gene lost 6 bases, with 11 bases spanning the gap. CDR3 length: 12 amino acids. The CDR3 region has the DNA TGTGCCAGCAGTATCTCGGCAGCCGAGCAGTACTTC. Protein sequence: CASSISAAEQYF.

The chain employs TRBV19 and TRBJ2-7, with D unclear. CDR1 is LNHDA and CDR2 is SQIVND in the germline V gene (reference sequence). This CDR3 region has 13 residues. The V and J ends lost 5 bases and 2 bases respectively, with 10 bases between them. The CDR3 bases are TGTGCCAGTAGTCTCAATCCCGCCTACGAGCAGTACTTC. Translated: CASSLNPAYEQYF.

This clonotype has more than one count but fewer than ten. The chain links TRBV12-3 or TRBV12-4 to TRBJ1-5, with 9 bases that match TRBD1. The CDR3 totals 16 residues. The junction had 10 bases not matched to a gene; V was cut back by 4 bases and J by 6 bases. The CDR3 sequence: CASSSLWDRAPQPQHF. CDR3 DNA: TGTGCCAGCAGTTCCCTCTGGGACAGGGCCCCTCAGCCCCAGCATTTT.

In its sample, this clonotype was seen a few times. This chain uses TRBV28 with TRBJ2-1, with D possibly being TRBD1 (5 bases). Germline lookup yields CDR1 MDHEN and CDR2 SYDVKM. The germline V and J ends were trimmed by 6 bases and 0 bases, with 12 bases remaining between them. This CDR3 is built from 15 residues. The CDR3 spells CASRAGSYSYNEQFF. For the CDR3, the DNA is TGTGCCAGCAGGGCAGGGTCCTACTCCTACAATGAGCAGTTCTTC.